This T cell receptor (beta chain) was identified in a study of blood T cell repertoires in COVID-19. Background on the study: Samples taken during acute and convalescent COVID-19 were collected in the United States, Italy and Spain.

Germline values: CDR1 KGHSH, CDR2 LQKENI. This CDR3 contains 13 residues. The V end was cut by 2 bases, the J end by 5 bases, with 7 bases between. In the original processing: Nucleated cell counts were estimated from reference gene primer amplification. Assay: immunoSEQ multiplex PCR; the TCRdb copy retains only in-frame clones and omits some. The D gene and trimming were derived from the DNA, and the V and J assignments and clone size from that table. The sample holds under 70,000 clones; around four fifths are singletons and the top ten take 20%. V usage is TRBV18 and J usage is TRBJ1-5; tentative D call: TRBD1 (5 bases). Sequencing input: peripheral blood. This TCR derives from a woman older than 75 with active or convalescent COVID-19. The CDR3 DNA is TGTGCCAGCTCACCAGGCAGGGATCAGCCCCAGCATTTT. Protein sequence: CASSPGRDQPQHF.